This record covers a single TCR beta chain. Its antigen is unknown. Base quality data are lacking; no much larger clone is found one base away. This sample is part of a study of OX40 agonist ivuxolimab in advanced cancers. In terms of the full investigation: Ivuxolimab was an agonistic, fully human IgG2 monoclonal antibody directed against OX40 (CD134), a costimulatory receptor. Intravenous ivuxolimab was administered to patients every 2 weeks at six dose levels: 0.01, 0.1, 0.3, 1.5, 3 and 10 mg/kg. Among the 52 dose-escalation patients, about 20 had hepatocellular carcinoma, approximately 15 melanoma, 9 renal cell carcinoma and 9 head and neck cancer. In the dose-escalation cohort, 65% to 90% of patients were male, and the mean age was approximately 60 years, with a range of roughly 20 to 80. Prior anti-PD-1, anti-PD-L1 or anti-CTLA-4 therapy was permitted, and about 40% of dose-escalation patients had received checkpoint inhibitors. Partial responses occurred in three dose-escalation patients, of whom one had hepatocellular carcinoma and two had cutaneous melanoma. Peripheral TCRbeta sequencing was intended to test whether TCR sequence diversity was altered and clonal T-cell expansion was caused by ivuxolimab. The paper covers the monotherapy dose-escalation part of the phase I ivuxolimab trial, which included N of about 50 patients.

The trial excluded patients who had a history of autoimmune disease or were on systemic immunosuppression. In every dose cohort, peripheral blood was drawn for TCR sequencing at baseline, cycle 4 day 1, and cycle 7 day 1. Samples came from an open-label, multicenter, first-in-human phase I dose-escalation trial of ivuxolimab. The trial enrolled adults with locally advanced or metastatic head and neck squamous cell, hepatocellular, melanoma or renal cell carcinoma. Before TCR sequencing, CD4+ and CD8+ T cells were separately sorted from peripheral blood. To sequence the TCRbeta CDR3 region, genomic DNA was isolated from the sorted cells. The immunoSEQ Assay was used to sequence the TCRbeta CDR3 regions. The immuneACCESS repertoire file appears here via TCRdb, limited to in-frame rearrangements. These files lack a portion of the clones; in checked studies, under half of the deficit traces to unresolved V genes, and the cause of the others is not known. Here the sample has some 85,000 clones; approximately 91% occur a single time. The ten biggest clones cover around 0.78% of the sample.

The CDR3, from cysteine to phenylalanine, totals 15 residues. Of all the DNA, just the CDR3 is kept, 45 bases in frame from base 1. V is reduced by 0 bases and J by 3 bases, leaving a spacing of 12 bases between them. CDR1 and CDR2, looked up from the germline V gene, are SGHRS and YFSETQ. Findings and caveats that apply to the study as a whole: After ivuxolimab, expanded clones were on average more numerous among CD8+ T cells than among CD4+ T cells. The antigen specificity of the clonally expanded peripheral T cells was not determined. Low levels of normalized T-cell clonal expansion were also seen in some patients who did not respond. In the 0.1-3.0 mg/kg groups, partial responders had among the lowest normalized peripheral clonal expansion, particularly in CD8+ T cells. At doses from 0.1 to 3.0 mg/kg, clonal expansion was seen in both CD4+ and CD8+ blood T cells between baseline and week 6.

The clonotype comes from an adult with an advanced solid tumor such as melanoma, head and neck, liver or kidney cancer. The sequence is built from TRBV5-1 and TRBJ1-2; the D gene assignment is ambiguous. Sequenced here: CD4+ or CD8+ T cells sorted from blood, sampled in a trial of the OX40 agonist ivuxolimab. The CDR3: CASSLEGSRHYGYTF. The DNA sequence follows: TGCGCCAGCAGCTTGGAGGGCTCGCGTCACTATGGCTACACCTTC.